This entry lists 32 T cell receptor beta chains sequenced from one sample in a study of regulatory T cells in long-lasting Graves disease. Indicated time point: newly diagnosed GD, antithyroid drugs for less than 3 months. Following extraction of RNA from PBMCs, that RNA was used to make the TCR library. Through Arm-PCR of CDR3 regions and iRepertoire HTBI primers, TCR beta libraries were built. MiXCR, applied by TCRdb to the multiplex PCR reads, yields one record per CDR3 protein. This table holds about 450,000 distinct CDR3 sequences, around 13% found once. In addition, the sample was reused for a study of T cells in Graves' hyperthyroidism and ophthalmopathy.

The sample was peripheral blood mononuclear cells (PBMCs), taken at new diagnosis, from a patient treated with antithyroid drugs. These receptors originate from a woman between 45 and 60 years old with Graves disease.

This clonotype was seen many times. The genes are TRBV12-3 or TRBV12-4 and TRBJ1-5, with a possible D match to TRBD1 (5 bases). The CDR3 consists of 16 residues. V lost 7 bases and J lost 3, with 19 bases in between. For the CDR3, the DNA is TGTGCCAGCATTTCAAATCCAGGGCAGGACAATCAGCCCCAGCATTTT. Protein: CASISNPGQDNQPQHF.

This clonotype showed up many times. This chain connects TRBV3-1 to TRBJ1-6; D perhaps matches TRBD1 (5 bases). Germline values: CDR1 LGHDT, CDR2 YNNKEL (reference sequence). The CDR3 spans 14 residues. Trimming shortened V by 1 base and J by 6 bases, and 7 bases separated the two germline ends. The CDR3 sequence is CASSQGQINSPLHF. CDR3 bases: TGTGCCAGCAGCCAAGGACAGATTAATTCACCCCTCCACTTT.

This clonotype has a count of ten or more. The chain is built from TRBV20-1 and TRBJ2-3, with D perhaps TRBD1 (6 bases). V lost 3 bases and J 2 bases, leaving 12 bases between the germline ends. CDR1 DFQATT and CDR2 SNEGSKA come from the germline V gene (reference sequence). The CDR3 length is 14 residues. CDR3 amino acids: CSASTTGSTDTQYF. The CDR3 DNA follows: TGCAGTGCTAGCACGACAGGCTCCACAGATACGCAGTATTTT.

Only a few counts were recorded for this clonotype. The V and J genes are TRBV4-2 and TRBJ2-7, with D tentatively TRBD1 or TRBD2 (5 bases each). This CDR3 has 17 residues. The V and J ends lost 4 bases and 2 bases respectively, with 21 bases between them. The germline CDR1 and CDR2 sequences are LGHNA and YNFKEQ. This CDR3 reads CASSPSLGASSAYEQYF. The CDR3 DNA reads TGTGCCAGCAGCCCGTCCCTCGGGGCTAGCTCTGCCTACGAGCAGTACTTC.

This clonotype came up many times. The rearrangement joins TRBV7-2 to TRBJ2-1; 16 bases align to TRBD2. J was trimmed by 4 bases and V by 2 bases; bases with no gene match: 5. The CDR3 totals 18 residues. Germline values: CDR1 SGHTA, CDR2 FQGNSA. CDR3: CASSLPGLAGGFYNEQFF. For the CDR3, the DNA is TGTGCCAGCAGCTTACCGGGACTAGCGGGAGGGTTTTACAATGAGCAGTTCTTC.

This clonotype was observed many times. This chain connects TRBV27 to TRBJ2-4; 8 bases are shared with TRBD2. V trimming: 5 bases; J trimming: 13 bases; junction bases outside the gene matches: 13. Germline values: CDR1 MNHEY, CDR2 SMNVEV (reference sequence). This CDR3 has 14 residues. The CDR3 spells CASSPRAGAAIQYF. DNA of the CDR3: TGTGCCAGCAGTCCACGAGCGGGAGCAGCTATCCAGTACTTC.

This clonotype was recorded a few times. The chain combines TRBV18 with TRBJ2-7, with D possibly being TRBD1 or TRBD2 (6 bases each). Trimming pared 2 bases from V and 4 bases from J, leaving 9 bases between. Germline values: CDR1 KGHSH, CDR2 LQKENI. The CDR3 extends over 13 amino acids. CDR3 in amino acids: CASSPKGGYEQYF. In nucleotides, the CDR3 is TGTGCCAGCTCACCAAAGGGGGGTTACGAGCAGTACTTC.

This clonotype appeared a few times. The V call is TRBV5-1, the J call TRBJ2-1; D not resolved. Trimming took 0 bases from V and 0 from J, leaving 10 bases between them. Germline loops: CDR1 SGHRS, CDR2 YFSETQ. The CDR3 extends over 16 amino acids. The CDR3 region has the DNA TGCGCCAGCAGCTTGGGACCCCGGAGCTCCTACAATGAGCAGTTCTTC. Protein: CASSLGPRSSYNEQFF.

This clonotype was seen only a few times. This sequence joins TRBV4-2 and TRBJ2-7; weak D call: TRBD1 (6 bases). The V and J ends lost 2 bases and 3 bases respectively, with 11 bases between them. The CDR3 totals 14 residues. The germline gives CDR1 LGHNA, CDR2 YNFKEQ. CDR3 residues: CASSQTRGNYEQYF. The CDR3 DNA reads as TGTGCCAGCAGCCAAACGAGGGGGAACTACGAGCAGTACTTC.

This clonotype has a count of ten or more. The chain combines TRBV6-5 with TRBJ2-1, with 8 bases lining up with TRBD2. V trimming: 0 bases; J trimming: 9 bases; junction bases outside the gene matches: 7. The germline gives CDR1 MNHEY, CDR2 SVGAGI. There are 15 residues in the CDR3. The CDR3 bases are TGTGCCAGCAGTTACTCGCAGCGGGAGCGTGGTGAGCAGTTCTTC. This codes for CASSYSQRERGEQFF.

This clonotype was seen repeatedly, ten times or more. The gene calls are TRBV3-1 and TRBJ2-1; TRBD2 matches 7 bases. V lost 4 bases, J lost 0 bases, and 3 bases stayed unmatched. Germline loops: CDR1 LGHDT, CDR2 YNNKEL (reference sequence). CDR3 length equals 15 residues. CDR3 nucleotide sequence: TGTGCCAGCAGCCCATTAGCGGGCTCCTACAATGAGCAGTTCTTC. Its protein is CASSPLAGSYNEQFF.

The chain is built from TRBV7-3 and TRBJ2-3; 11 bases line up with TRBD2. Germline CDR1 reads SGHTA; CDR2 reads FQGTGA. The CDR3 loop spans 19 amino acids. J was trimmed by 0 bases and V by 1 base; bases with no gene match: 9. CDR3 in amino acids: CASSLRWLAGGPSTDTQYF. In DNA, the CDR3 is TGTGCCAGCAGCTTAAGGTGGCTAGCGGGAGGACCTAGCACAGATACGCAGTATTTT.

In this sample, this clonotype turned up many times. V and J are TRBV28 and TRBJ1-3; D gene uncertain. The length of the CDR3 is 17 residues. V was clipped by 2 bases and J by 0 bases, with 14 bases between them. CDR1 is MDHEN and CDR2 is SYDVKM in the germline V gene. The DNA of the CDR3 is TGTGCCAGCAGTTTAGGCGCATGGGTTAGCTCTGGAAACACCATATATTTT. Its translation: CASSLGAWVSSGNTIYF.

The V call is TRBV11-2, the J call TRBJ2-7, with D possibly TRBD2 on 6 matching bases. The germline gives CDR1 SGHAT, CDR2 FQNNGV. The CDR3 runs to 14 residues. Trimming took off 6 bases at V and 0 bases at J, with 12 bases between the two ends. CDR3 bases: TGTGCCAGCAGTAATAGCGGCCCCTCCTACGAGCAGTACTTC. It translates to CASSNSGPSYEQYF.

This clonotype was observed many times. The V gene is TRBV7-9, the J gene TRBJ2-1; 14 nucleotides line up with TRBD2. After removal of 1 base from V and 1 base from J, the junction contained 9 bases not matched to a gene. The CDR3 runs 20 residues. The germline V gene has CDR1 SEHNR and CDR2 FQNEAQ (reference sequence). The CDR3 region is CASSLVFGTSGSGSYNEQFF. As DNA, the CDR3 is TGTGCCAGCAGCTTAGTGTTCGGGACTAGCGGGAGTGGTTCCTACAATGAGCAGTTCTTC.

The chain uses TRBV10-2 and TRBJ2-7; maybe TRBD2 (6 bases). Germline values: CDR1 WSHSY, CDR2 SAAADI. The CDR3 is 18 residues long. V gave up 2 bases and J gave up 3 bases, with 23 bases separating them. CDR3 residues: CASSEGSRGPEGIYEQYF. The CDR3 DNA sequence: TGCGCCAGCAGTGAGGGGTCGAGGGGCCCGGAGGGGATCTACGAGCAGTACTTC.

The chain joins TRBV9 to TRBJ2-3; the D call may be TRBD1 or TRBD2 (5 bases each). Germline CDR1 reads SGDLS; CDR2 reads YYNGEE. Trimming took off 4 bases at V and 3 bases at J, with 12 bases between the two ends. The CDR3 runs 14 residues. CDR3 sequence: CASSPWDRTDTQYF. CDR3 DNA: TGTGCCAGCAGCCCGTGGGACCGGACAGATACGCAGTATTTT.

This clonotype was found a few times. The chain is built from TRBV4-1 and TRBJ1-5; D call uncertain. This CDR3 region has 14 residues. Between the trimmed V and J ends, which lost 2 bases and 0 bases, there was a span of 5 bases. Looked up from germline, CDR1 is MGHRA and CDR2 is YSYEKL. CDR3 in DNA: TGCGCCAGCAGCCAAACAGATAGCAATCAGCCCCAGCATTTT. Its protein product is CASSQTDSNQPQHF.

This clonotype has ten or more counts. The CDR3 here is CASSEKLAQETQYF. CDR3 bases: TGTGCCAGCAGTGAAAAGTTAGCCCAAGAGACCCAGTACTTC. J is TRBJ2-5 and V is TRBV2; D is unclear. V was pared by 2 bases and J by 1 base, with 8 bases between. Germline assignment: CDR1 SNHLY and CDR2 FYNNEI. The CDR3 is 14 amino acids.

This clonotype showed up many times. The rearrangement uses TRBV7-3 and TRBJ2-1, with TRBD2 matching 10 bases. Looked up from germline, CDR1 is SGHTA and CDR2 is FQGTGA. Germline trimming cut 6 bases from V and 8 bases from J; bases unmatched to any gene: 10. This CDR3 is built from 15 residues. CDR3 sequence: CASSLRLAGNDEQFF. The CDR3 DNA sequence: TGTGCCAGCAGTCTAAGACTAGCGGGTAACGATGAGCAGTTCTTC.

This clonotype appeared many times. The chain links TRBV6-5 to TRBJ2-7; the match to TRBD1 covers 10 bases. The length of the CDR3 is 18 residues. Germline CDR1 MNHEY, CDR2 SVGAGI. The V gene end was trimmed by 0 bases and the J gene end by 5 bases; junction bases not matched to a gene: 13. In DNA form, the CDR3 reads TGTGCCAGCAGTTACTCGACCACCCTCCGACAGGGGGCCGACGAGCAGTACTTC. This encodes CASSYSTTLRQGADEQYF.

This clonotype was recorded a few times. Here the CDR3 reads CASSLFNRSPGGNIQYF. The CDR3 DNA is TGTGCCAGCAGCTTGTTTAACAGGTCCCCGGGAGGAAACATTCAGTACTTC. V gene TRBV5-8 combines with J gene TRBJ2-4, with 7 bases lining up with TRBD2. With V trimmed by 1 base and J by 6 bases, 13 bases remained unmatched. Per germline, CDR1 SGHTS and CDR2 YDEGEE. The CDR3 consists of 17 residues.

In this sample, this clonotype turned up a few times. This chain uses TRBV29-1 with TRBJ2-7, with 13 bases identical to TRBD2. The length of the CDR3 is 16 residues. With V trimmed by 5 bases and J by 2 bases, 9 bases remained unmatched. Germline lookup yields CDR1 SQVTM and CDR2 ANQGSEA. CDR3 sequence (DNA): TGCAGCGTTTCCGGGACTAGCGGGAAAAACGCCTACGAGCAGTACTTC. Residues: CSVSGTSGKNAYEQYF.

This clonotype was seen repeatedly, ten times or more. The chain combines TRBV28 with TRBJ2-2; no definite D call. Trimming removed 5 bases from V and 1 base from J, with 11 bases in between. This CDR3 has 15 residues. Germline V gene lookup returns CDR1 MDHEN and CDR2 SYDVKM. CDR3 nucleotide sequence: TGTGCCAGCAGTCCCAGTACCCTGAACACCGGGGAGCTGTTTTTT. It codes for CASSPSTLNTGELFF.

The table lists this clonotype with a few counts. The chain combines TRBV29-1 with TRBJ2-7; perhaps TRBD1 as D (5 bases). Germline loops: CDR1 SQVTM, CDR2 ANQGSEA. The CDR3 extends over 12 amino acids. The germline V and J ends were trimmed by 4 bases and 2 bases, with 9 bases remaining between them. DNA of the CDR3: TGCAGCGTTGGGGGCAACCCCTACGAGCAGTACTTC. Its translation is CSVGGNPYEQYF.

This clonotype was counted at least ten times. The chain employs TRBV7-3 and TRBJ2-3, with D unresolved. CDR3 length equals 14 residues. CDR1 is SGHTA, CDR2 FQGTGA, per germline. Trimming pared 1 base from V and 2 bases from J, leaving 7 bases between. In DNA form, the CDR3 reads TGTGCCAGCAGCTTAAGTAGCATCACAGATACGCAGTATTTT. Translated, it gives CASSLSSITDTQYF.

The chain uses TRBV28 and TRBJ2-7; TRBD2 agrees at 7 bases. Per the germline V gene, CDR1 is MDHEN and CDR2 is SYDVKM. This CDR3 spans 13 amino acids. Germline trimming cut 5 bases from V and 7 bases from J; bases unmatched to any gene: 8. Here the CDR3 DNA reads TGTGCCAGCAGTGGGGGGGTGGGGCTTGAGCAGTACTTC. As protein: CASSGGVGLEQYF.

On this clonotype itself: This may come from a read error, since a much larger clone is one base off. The chain couples TRBV27 to TRBJ2-1; possibly TRBD2 for D (6 bases). Deletions cut 4 bases from V and 5 bases from J, with 12 bases between. Germline V gene lookup returns CDR1 MNHEY and CDR2 SMNVEV (reference sequence). This CDR3 comprises 14 residues. The CDR3 sequence: CASSSGIADNEQFF. CDR3 in DNA: TGTGCCAGCAGTTCGGGAATAGCGGACAATGAGCAGTTCTTC.

CDR3 sequence: CASSSTTSGTFIGELFF. The CDR3 DNA is TGCGCCAGCAGCTCCACCACTAGCGGGACCTTCATCGGGGAGCTGTTTTTT. This chain links TRBV5-1 with TRBJ2-2; 10 positions match TRBD2. Germline V gives CDR1 SGHRS, CDR2 YFSETQ. This CDR3 contains 17 residues. With V trimmed by 3 bases and J by 7 bases, 12 bases remained unmatched.

This clonotype was seen only a few times. The J gene is TRBJ2-2, the V gene TRBV19; D might be TRBD1 or TRBD2, each matching 7 bases. The V gene's germline CDR1 is LNHDA and CDR2 SQIVND (reference sequence). Deletions cut 3 bases from V and 6 bases from J, with 14 bases between. The CDR3 has 15 amino acids. The CDR3 DNA reads as TGTGCCAGTAGTATCAGGGGGGGAGTGGCCGGGGAGCTGTTTTTT. Residues: CASSIRGGVAGELFF.

This clonotype was found many times. The CDR3 region is CASSPPGTRENIQYF. In DNA, the CDR3 is TGTGCCAGCAGTCCTCCCGGGACTAGGGAAAACATTCAGTACTTC. This chain links TRBV6-1 with TRBJ2-4, with TRBD2 identical over 8 bases. This CDR3 contains 15 residues. Germline CDR1 reads MNHNS; CDR2 reads SASEGT. J was trimmed by 5 bases and V by 5 bases; bases with no gene match: 8.

This clonotype was seen a few times. The chain joins TRBV18 to TRBJ1-4, with D possibly matching TRBD1 (6 bases). V was cut by 3 bases and J by 7 bases, with 12 bases left in between. This CDR3 comprises 14 residues. The germline V gene encodes CDR1 KGHSH and CDR2 LQKENI. The CDR3 sequence: CASSPSGVGEKLFF. The DNA for the CDR3 is TGTGCCAGCTCACCTTCAGGGGTTGGTGAAAAACTGTTTTTT.